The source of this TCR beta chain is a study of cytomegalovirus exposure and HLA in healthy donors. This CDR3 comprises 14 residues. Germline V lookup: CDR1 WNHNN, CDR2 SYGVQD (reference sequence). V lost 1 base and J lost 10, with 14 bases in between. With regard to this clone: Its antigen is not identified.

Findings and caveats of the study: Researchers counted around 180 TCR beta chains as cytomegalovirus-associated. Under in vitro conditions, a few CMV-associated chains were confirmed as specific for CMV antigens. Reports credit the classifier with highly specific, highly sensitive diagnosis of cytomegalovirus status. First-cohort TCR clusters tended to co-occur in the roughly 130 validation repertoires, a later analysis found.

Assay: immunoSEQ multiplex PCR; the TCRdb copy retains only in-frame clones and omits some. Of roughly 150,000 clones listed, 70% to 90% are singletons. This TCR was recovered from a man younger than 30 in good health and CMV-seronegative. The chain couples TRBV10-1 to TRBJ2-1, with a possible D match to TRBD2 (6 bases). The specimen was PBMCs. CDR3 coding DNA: TGCGCCAGCAGTGAGTTCGGAGGGATTGGAGAGCAGTTCTTC. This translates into CASSEFGGIGEQFF.